The 22 T cell receptor beta chains below come from one sample, sequenced in a study of tumor and adjacent non-tumor tissue in lung cancer. No cell sorting was done before RNA was extracted from the tissue. More than 3 cm separated this lung sample from the edge of the tumor. TCRbeta libraries were built with three rounds of nested PCR, modified from ARM-PCR. In TCRdb, the multiplex PCR reads were re-called with MiXCR into one record per CDR3 protein. The data contain 50,000 to 70,000 distinct CDR3 sequences, over 60% of them singletons. The specimen sequenced was distant non-tumor lung tissue. Receptors were obtained from a man between 70 and 80 years old with non-small cell lung cancer.

Worth noting for this clonotype: A read error may be the cause here, since a much bigger clone is one base away. This rearrangement joins TRBV6-1 to TRBJ2-7; the match to TRBD2 covers 8 bases. V dropped 8 bases and J dropped 6; count of bases not matched to a gene: 12. Germline CDR1 MNHNS, CDR2 SASEGT. There are 14 residues in the CDR3. CDR3 nucleotide sequence: TGTGCCAGCGTCCGGCGGGGGGCCCGTCTCGAGCAGTACTTC. This codes for CASVRRGARLEQYF.

Many counts were recorded for this clonotype. This sequence joins TRBV25-1 and TRBJ1-2, with D possibly TRBD1 on 6 matching bases. The V gene's germline CDR1 is MGHDK and CDR2 SYGVNS. The CDR3 sequence is 11 residues long. V gave up 6 bases and J gave up 6 bases, with 8 bases separating them. The CDR3: CASRGAHGYTF. CDR3 sequence (DNA): TGTGCCAGCAGGGGGGCTCATGGCTACACCTTC.

On this clonotype itself: Sequence at one end of the junction differs from germline and may be a read error. CDR3 in amino acids: CGVGVTTVASSEQFF. The CDR3 DNA follows: TGCGGCGTTGGTGTAACGACCGTGGCGTCGAGTGAGCAGTTCTTC. V is TRBV29-1 and J is TRBJ2-1; D is uncertain. This CDR3 has 15 residues. The germline CDR1 and CDR2 sequences are SQVTM and ANQGSEA.

This clonotype was seen ten or more times. The chain joins TRBV29-1 to TRBJ2-3; 10 bases are shared with TRBD1. Trimming removed 7 bases from V and 5 bases from J; junction bases left unmatched: 9. CDR3 size: 14 residues. Germline V gives CDR1 SQVTM, CDR2 ANQGSEA. CDR3 DNA: TGCAGCGGTAACCCGGGACAGGGGAAAGATACGCAGTATTTT. Translation gives CSGNPGQGKDTQYF.

Worth noting for this clonotype: This sequence may be a read error, since a much larger clone differs from it by one base. V gene TRBV5-6 combines with J gene TRBJ1-5, with 9 bases fitting TRBD1. CDR1 SGHDT and CDR2 YYEEEE come from the germline V gene. This CDR3 spans 16 amino acids. CDR3 sequence: CVSSWGEDRGHQPQHF. The DNA for the CDR3 is TGTGTCAGCAGCTGGGGAGAGGACAGGGGCCATCAGCCCCAGCATTTT. The full variable domain, completed using reference TRBV5-6 and TRBJ1-5, is DAGVTQSPTHLIKTRGQQVTLRCSPKSGHDTVSWYQQALGQGPQFIFQYYEEEERQRGNFPDRFSGHQFPNYSSELNVNALLLGDSALYLCVSSWGEDRGHQPQHFGDGTRLSIL.

On this clonotype itself: A read error may account for a junction end that differs from germline. This sequence joins TRBV4-1 and TRBJ2-3; possibly TRBD2 for D (5 bases). The CDR3 spans 16 residues. The germline CDR1 and CDR2 sequences are MGHRA and YSYEKL. The CDR3 sequence: CTSSPTGSGSTDTPYF. In DNA form, the CDR3 reads TGCACCAGCAGCCCGACGGGATCCGGTAGCACAGATACGCCGTATTTC.

This clonotype was recorded at least ten times. The V and J genes are TRBV6-1 and TRBJ2-7, with 7 bases aligning to TRBD2. CDR1 is MNHNS, CDR2 SASEGT, per germline. V was clipped by 8 bases and J by 7 bases; unmatched bases: 20. The CDR3 runs 16 residues. The CDR3, as DNA: TGTGCCAGCCAGTTTGGCGCGGGGGTGAGAAGGATGGAGCAGTACTTC. As protein: CASQFGAGVRRMEQYF.

This rearrangement joins TRBV7-9 to TRBJ2-7, with 7 bases lining up with TRBD2. V dropped 0 bases and J dropped 2; count of bases not matched to a gene: 1. Germline V gene lookup returns CDR1 SEHNR and CDR2 FQNEAQ (reference sequence). This CDR3 region has 14 residues. DNA for the CDR3: TGTGCCAGCAGCTTAGCCCGGGGGGCCTACGAGCAGTACTTC. This sequence encodes CASSLARGAYEQYF.

A remark on this clonotype: As the CDR3 is not closed by the conserved phenylalanine or tryptophan, this likely results from a read error. The V gene is TRBV6-5, the J gene TRBJ2-7; 8 bases agree with TRBD1. This CDR3 has 14 amino acids. Germline V gene data show CDR1 as MNHEY and CDR2 as SVGAGI. Written as DNA, the CDR3 is TGTGGCAGCACCCGGACAGGGACCTCCTACGAGCAGTACTAC. Protein sequence: CGSTRTGTSYEQYY.

This clonotype showed up many times. The chain is built from TRBV4-1 and TRBJ2-4; D remains unclear. This CDR3 has 16 amino acids. Germline assignment: CDR1 MGHRA and CDR2 YSYEKL. The V gene lost 1 base and the J gene lost 0 bases, with 10 bases spanning the gap. The CDR3 spells CASSQVGSLAKNIQYF. CDR3 nucleotide sequence: TGCGCCAGCAGCCAAGTTGGCAGTCTAGCCAAAAACATTCAGTACTTC.

This clonotype was counted a few times. Since a much larger clone is just one base distant, this may be a read error. The chain couples TRBV11-2 to TRBJ2-1, with D maybe TRBD1 (5 bases). V gave up 0 bases and J gave up 5 bases, with 11 bases separating them. The germline gives CDR1 SGHAT, CDR2 FQNNGV. CDR3 length equals 15 residues. The CDR3 is CASSLEGQSHNEQFF. Here the CDR3 DNA reads TGTGCCAGCAGCTTAGAGGGGCAGTCTCACAATGAGCAGTTCTTC.

At least ten counts were recorded for this clonotype. The chain carries TRBV5-1 and TRBJ2-3, with TRBD2 as a possible D gene (5 bases). Looked up from germline, CDR1 is SGHRS and CDR2 is YFSETQ. The CDR3 length is 14 residues. The V and J ends lost 7 bases and 7 bases respectively, with 19 bases between them. The CDR3 loop reads CASAEGPAQNTQYF. The CDR3 region has the DNA TGCGCCAGCGCCGAGGGTCCGGCACAGAATACGCAGTATTTT.

Concerning this clonotype itself: The CDR3 does not end in the conserved phenylalanine or tryptophan, so this is likely a read error. The chain joins TRBV6-5 to TRBJ2-5; D perhaps matches TRBD1 (6 bases). Germline CDR1 reads MNHEY; CDR2 reads SVGAGI. This CDR3 comprises 15 residues. As DNA, the CDR3 is TGTGCTAGCAGTTATCAGGGGATGTACCAAGAGACCCAGTACTAC. Protein sequence: CASSYQGMYQETQYY.

About this clonotype itself: A much larger clone differs by one base, so this may be a read error. The chain recombines TRBV5-8 with TRBJ1-1; no definite D call. Trimming took 1 base from V and 7 from J, leaving 11 bases between them. CDR1 and CDR2 (germline): SGHTS, YDEGEE. This CDR3 has 13 amino acids. CDR3 nucleotides: TGTGCCAGCAGCTTGACAGTGGCTAGTGAAGCTTTCTTT. As protein: CASSLTVASEAFF.

This clonotype was recorded at least ten times. This rearrangement joins TRBV4-1 to TRBJ2-3; TRBD2 is a possible D gene (6 bases). V was cut by 3 bases and J by 1 base, with 8 bases left in between. Germline values: CDR1 MGHRA, CDR2 YSYEKL. There are 14 residues in the CDR3. The CDR3 DNA reads as TGCGCCAGCAGCCACGGGAGTGGCACAGATACGCAGTATTTT. Translating it yields CASSHGSGTDTQYF.

A remark on this clonotype: The junction departs from germline at one end; a sequencing error may be responsible. The rearrangement links TRBV29-1 to TRBJ2-1, with D hard to call. Germline V gene sequence: CDR1 SQVTM, CDR2 ANQGSEA. CDR3 size: 12 residues. CDR3: CSVAPSYNEQLF. DNA of the CDR3: TGCAGCGTTGCGCCCTCCTACAATGAGCAGCTCTTC.

A remark on this clonotype: Lacking the conserved final phenylalanine or tryptophan, this CDR3 likely reflects a read error. The chain links TRBV10-1 to TRBJ2-7, with D unclear. CDR3 size: 13 residues. V was trimmed by 0 bases and J by 0 bases, leaving 3 bases between them. Germline loops: CDR1 WNHNN, CDR2 SYGVQD (reference sequence). This CDR3 reads CASSESGSYEQYP. The CDR3 bases are TGCGCCAGCAGTGAGTCAGGCTCCTACGAGCAGTACCCC.

About this clonotype itself: This may arise from a read error, as a much more abundant clone is one base away. This chain connects TRBV12-3 or TRBV12-4 to TRBJ2-1; 11 bases agree with TRBD2. The CDR3 sequence is 15 residues long. In DNA, the CDR3 is TGTGCCAGCAGTTTTAGCGGGGGGGCCGGTAATGGGCAGTTCTTC. Residues: CASSFSGGAGNGQFF.

To note about this clonotype: A much larger clone sits a single nucleotide away, making a read error possible. J is TRBJ2-5 and V is TRBV28, with D uncertain. The CDR3 has 14 amino acids. Per germline, CDR1 MDHEN and CDR2 SYDVKM. V lost 3 bases, J lost 4 bases, and 12 bases lay in between. The CDR3 region has the DNA TGTGCCAGCAGTTTGGTCGGGCCGAGAGAGACCCAGTACTTC. This codes for CASSLVGPRETQYF.

As concerns this clonotype: An end of the junction differs from the germline gene, which may be a read error. V and J are TRBV6-5 and TRBJ1-5; D gene unclear. The CDR3 runs 15 residues. Germline-derived CDR1 and CDR2 are MNHEY and SVGAGI. In DNA form, the CDR3 reads TGTACCAGCAGTTACTCGACCGGGAGCGATCAGCCCCAGCATTTT. It yields the protein CTSSYSTGSDQPQHF.

Notes on this clonotype: This CDR3 is missing its conserved last phenylalanine or tryptophan, likely due to a read error. The chain has TRBV10-2 and TRBJ1-5; D not certain. The germline V gene encodes CDR1 WSHSY and CDR2 SAAADI. This CDR3 is 14 amino acids long. Trimming stripped 7 bases from V and 4 bases from J, with 14 bases between. CDR3 loop: CASNNINSNQPQHC. The CDR3 nucleotides read TGCGCCAGCAACAACATCAATAGTAATCAGCCCCAGCATTGT.

A single count supports this clonotype. A much larger clone differs by one base, so this may be a read error. The V and J genes are TRBV12-3 or TRBV12-4 and TRBJ1-1; weak D call: TRBD1 (6 bases). V gave up 5 bases and J gave up 6 bases, with 10 bases separating them. CDR3 size: 12 residues. The CDR3 bases are TGTGCCAGCAGTCTGGGGGGGCCTGAAGCTTTCTTT. Translation: CASSLGGPEAFF.